The sequence of this T cell receptor beta chain was determined in a study of post-analysis software for immune sequencing data (dated by TCRdb to between 2015 and 2016). Background for the entire study: Relapsing-remitting, secondary progressive and progressive-relapsing multiple sclerosis were recorded as disease courses, and subtype annotation was lacking for some patients. The patient repertoires were compared against approximately ten previously published healthy control repertoires obtained from donors aged 6 to 25 years. A subset of samples was prepared in parallel using single-end sample barcoding, then pooled and co-amplified after Illumina adapter ligation. Paper-wide results and their limitations: The multiple sclerosis patient group was slightly younger than the control group. Significantly higher frequencies in patients than in controls were found for a handful of TRBV segments, including TRBV5-6, TRBV5-1 and TRBV20-1. Direct clustering with F measure revealed strong co-clustering of samples prepared in the same batch, which led to a batch-effect correction. Significantly lower normalized Chao1 diversity was found in multiple sclerosis patients than in controls, suggesting substantial peripheral T-cell clonal expansion.

To prepare the library, PCR was applied. The data were produced on an Illumina HiSeq 2500. To reduce PCR and sequencing biases, unique molecular identifiers were incorporated into the TCR beta cDNA libraries. Per 1 to 10 million input T cells, some 500,000 cDNA molecules were obtained, such that each molecule approximated one T cell. The same protocol used for the earlier healthy control dataset was applied to prepare and sequence the patient libraries. Within a given batch, samples were prepared together, multiplexed and sequenced on the same HiSeq lane. In the original analysis: MIGEC handled the raw barcoded reads, throwing out single-read molecular identifier groups before consensus assembly and CDR3 extraction. VDJtools was used for post-analysis of the clonotype tables, with diversity normalized by down-sampling every dataset to the smallest sample size. To correct batch-related cross-sample contamination, repertoire overlap clustering matched CDR3 amino acid sequences but not nucleotide sequences. The public reads were run again by TCRdb, first through fastp at Q25 and then through MiXCR, and only productive beta chains were kept. CDR3 protein duplicates are merged, each entry listing the most common genes and DNA. In this record, the V and J calls reflect TCRdb's handling and not the investigators' own analysis. The sample includes hundreds of thousands of distinct CDR3 sequences, with around 53% observed a single time. The top ten clonotypes cover about 4.5% of the sample.

To demonstrate the VDJtools post-analysis software, TCR beta repertoires were profiled from the peripheral blood of about 14 young patients with multiple sclerosis. The patients with multiple sclerosis were children and adolescents between roughly 6 and 17 years of age. CDR1 and CDR2 are read off the germline V gene (reference sequence) as DFQATT and SNEGSKA. CDR3 length: 14 amino acids, cysteine to phenylalanine. The retained sequence is limited to the CDR3, 42 bases, with the frame set at the first base. Comment on this clonotype: Its antigen has not been determined. One junction end disagrees with the germline gene, perhaps due to a read error.

The chain employs TRBV20-1 and TRBJ2-5; 7 central nucleotides agree with TRBD2. Judging by the DNA end, TRBJ2-7 fits better; the J call may be wrong. This TCR derives from a girl between 5 and 17 years old with multiple sclerosis. Sequenced material: blood. The sequence in DNA is TGCAGTGCCAGAGGGAGGGTCCAACTATACGAGCAGTACTTC. The encoded protein is CSARGRVQLYEQYF.